Shown below are 32 T cell receptor beta chains from a single sample sequenced in a study of T-cell reconstitution after alpha-beta-depleted transplantation in children (dated by TCRdb to the mid-2010s). Receptor amplification or capture employed PCR. This sample was sequenced with an Illumina HiSeq 2500. To normalize quantification of the TCRbeta repertoire, the TCR libraries were built with molecular barcoding that relied on unique molecular identifiers. TCRdb trimmed public reads at Q25 via fastp, called clones via MiXCR and kept in-frame beta chains. Every CDR3 protein is listed once, alongside the most common genes and DNA of its rows. The sample table holds some 520,000 distinct CDR3 sequences, of which approximately 32% were seen once. Together, the top ten hold more than 2% of the sample. The sequenced sample was PBMCs from the stem cell graft donor, obtained from the stem cell graft. The receptor set was obtained from a human donor who donated a stem cell graft to a child with aplastic anemia.

This chain joins TRBV12-3 or TRBV12-4 and TRBJ1-2; 8 bases align to TRBD1. CDR3 size: 15 residues. J lost 4 bases, V lost 3 bases, and 7 bases had no gene match. In nucleotides, the CDR3 is TGTGCCAGCAGTTTTGGGACAGGCCACGGCTATGGCTACACCTTC. Translation gives CASSFGTGHGYGYTF.

A few counts support this clonotype. The chain joins TRBV27 to TRBJ1-2; D remains ambiguous. The CDR3 runs to 16 residues. Trimming stripped 3 bases from V and 4 bases from J, with 18 bases between. CDR1 and CDR2 from the germline V gene are MNHEY and SMNVEV (reference sequence). CDR3 loop: CASSLAHPGIAYGYTF. The CDR3 region has the DNA TGTGCCAGCAGTTTGGCACACCCGGGCATAGCCTATGGCTACACCTTC.

This rearrangement joins TRBV19 to TRBJ1-5; D possibly corresponds to TRBD1 (6 bases). Between the trimmed V and J ends, which lost 5 bases and 6 bases, there was a span of 14 bases. The CDR3 length is 14 residues. Germline loops: CDR1 LNHDA, CDR2 SQIVND (reference sequence). CDR3 protein: CASSPNRAGQPQHF. Written as DNA, the CDR3 is TGTGCCAGTAGTCCAAACAGGGCGGGTCAGCCCCAGCATTTT. The variable domain in full, completed from reference TRBV19 and TRBJ1-5, reads DGGITQSPKYLFRKEGQNVTLSCEQNLNHDAMYWYRQDPGQGLRLIYYSQIVNDFQKGDIAEGYSVSREKKESFPLTVTSAQKNPTAFYLCASSPNRAGQPQHFGDGTRLSIL.

J is TRBJ2-5 and V is TRBV7-7; D is undetermined. V dropped 6 bases and J dropped 5 bases, with 19 bases sitting between them. The CDR3 extends over 15 amino acids. CDR1 and CDR2 (germline): SSHAT, FNYEAQ (reference sequence). For the CDR3, the DNA is TGTGCCAGCAGTCCGACGGACGGGCAATGGGAGACCCAGTACTTC. It translates to CASSPTDGQWETQYF.

CDR3 sequence: CASSYGRDTEAFF. CDR3 nucleotides: TGTGCCAGCAGTTACGGGAGGGACACTGAAGCTTTCTTT. V usage is TRBV6-2 or TRBV6-3 and J usage is TRBJ1-1, with D unresolved. Trimming pared 2 bases from V and 3 bases from J, leaving 7 bases between. Germline V gene data show CDR1 as MNHEY and CDR2 as SVGEGT. CDR3 length: 13 residues.

The J gene is TRBJ2-3, the V gene TRBV18, with D possibly matching TRBD2 (5 bases). The CDR3 consists of 13 residues. Between the trimmed V and J ends, which lost 8 bases and 1 base, there was a span of 10 bases. Germline CDR1 reads KGHSH; CDR2 reads LQKENI. The chain's CDR3 is CASALGGTDTQYF. CDR3 nucleotide sequence: TGTGCCAGCGCTCTCGGGGGCACAGATACGCAGTATTTT.

The chain recombines TRBV28 with TRBJ2-1; D tentatively reads TRBD1 or TRBD2 (6 bases each). Trimming pared 6 bases from V and 1 base from J, leaving 19 bases between. This CDR3 has 17 amino acids. Germline V gene data show CDR1 as MDHEN and CDR2 as SYDVKM. The CDR3 spells CASRRPTGAGSYNEQFF. CDR3 sequence (DNA): TGTGCCAGCAGAAGACCCACGGGGGCCGGGTCCTACAATGAGCAGTTCTTC.

This sequence joins TRBV11-2 and TRBJ2-5, with D possibly being TRBD1 (6 bases). Germline V lookup: CDR1 SGHAT, CDR2 FQNNGV. CDR3 length equals 16 residues. The germline V and J ends were trimmed by 1 base and 2 bases, with 14 bases remaining between them. The chain's CDR3 is CASSLVGSRGQETQYF. In nucleotides, the CDR3 is TGTGCCAGCAGCTTAGTCGGATCCAGGGGTCAAGAGACCCAGTACTTC.

About this clonotype: The junction departs from germline at one end; a sequencing error may be responsible. DNA of the CDR3: TGCAGCGTTGAAGAAGGCACGAGCTCCTACAATGGGCAGTTCTTC. It is translated as CSVEEGTSSYNGQFF. The chain joins TRBV29-1 to TRBJ2-1; D is undetermined. The germline CDR1 and CDR2 sequences are SQVTM and ANQGSEA. The CDR3 has 15 residues.

The table lists this clonotype with a few counts. DNA for the CDR3: TGTGCCATCAGTGAAGGGGGGTACCAAAACATTCAGTACTTC. It translates to CAISEGGYQNIQYF. The chain combines TRBV10-3 with TRBJ2-4, with D possibly called TRBD1 or TRBD2 (6 bases each). The CDR3 runs to 14 residues. Germline V CDR1 and CDR2: ENHRY, SYGVKD. With 3 bases removed from V and 5 bases from J, the gap between germline ends came to 11 bases.

This clonotype occurred a few times. The rearrangement joins TRBV18 to TRBJ2-1; the D gene is possibly TRBD2 (6 bases). The CDR3 length is 14 residues. The V and J ends lost 6 bases and 5 bases respectively, with 14 bases between them. CDR1 is KGHSH and CDR2 is LQKENI in the germline V gene. The CDR3 sequence is CASSPRLGDNEQFF. The CDR3 coding sequence is TGTGCCAGCTCTCCGAGACTAGGAGACAATGAGCAGTTCTTC.

There are many counts of this clonotype. V and J are TRBV7-9 and TRBJ2-7; tentative D call: TRBD2 (5 bases). This CDR3 has 15 amino acids. CDR1 SEHNR and CDR2 FQNEAQ come from the germline V gene (reference sequence). Trimming removed 1 base at V and 4 bases at J, with 14 bases between. CDR3 DNA sequence: TGTGCCAGCAGCTTAGTAGGAGGATACGGGTACGAGCAGTACTTC. It translates to CASSLVGGYGYEQYF.

The sample holds a few counts of this clonotype. The chain carries TRBV10-3 and TRBJ1-5; TRBD1 matches 9 bases. Germline V gives CDR1 ENHRY, CDR2 SYGVKD. After removal of 6 bases from V and 11 bases from J, the junction contained 11 bases not matched to a gene. The CDR3 totals 14 residues. DNA of the CDR3: TGTGCCATCAGGGGGACAGGGACGCGAGGAGCCCAGCATTTT. This gives the protein CAIRGTGTRGAQHF.

This clonotype was detected a few times. The chain couples TRBV12-3 or TRBV12-4 to TRBJ1-6; D unresolved. This CDR3 region has 12 residues. The V gene lost 4 bases and the J gene lost 10 bases, with 8 bases spanning the gap. The CDR3, as DNA: TGTGCCAGCAGTTCAGCGAGGTCACCCCTCCACTTT. Its protein product is CASSSARSPLHF.

This clonotype was detected only a few times. This sequence joins TRBV11-2 and TRBJ2-4; 9 positions agree with TRBD1. Germline V gene data show CDR1 as SGHAT and CDR2 as FQNNGV. The junction had 4 bases not matched to a gene; V was cut back by 4 bases and J by 9 bases. The CDR3 totals 13 residues. The CDR3 DNA follows: TGTGCCAGCAGCTCGGGACAGGGAGGCATTCAGTACTTC. This translates into CASSSGQGGIQYF.

CDR3 region: CASSMTGTGADTQYF. In DNA form, the CDR3 reads TGTGCCAGTAGTATGACCGGGACAGGTGCGGATACGCAGTATTTT. This chain connects TRBV19 to TRBJ2-3; TRBD1 agrees at 8 bases. The CDR3 runs to 15 residues. Germline V gene sequence: CDR1 LNHDA, CDR2 SQIVND (reference sequence). The V gene end was trimmed by 3 bases and the J gene end by 6 bases; junction bases not matched to a gene: 8.

This clonotype was seen a handful of times. The genes are TRBV7-3 and TRBJ2-7; 9 positions agree with TRBD2. The CDR3 extends over 16 amino acids. Germline loops: CDR1 SGHTA, CDR2 FQGTGA. The junction had 7 bases not matched to a gene; V was cut back by 1 base and J by 3 bases. DNA for the CDR3: TGTGCCAGCAGCTTAAGTGGTAGCGGGAGTGTCTACGAGCAGTACTTC. It encodes CASSLSGSGSVYEQYF.

The chain links TRBV5-1 to TRBJ2-3; maybe TRBD2 (5 bases). This CDR3 region has 14 residues. Per the germline V gene, CDR1 is SGHRS and CDR2 is YFSETQ. With 1 base removed from V and 5 bases from J, the gap between germline ends came to 11 bases. CDR3 coding DNA: TGCGCCAGCAGCTTGCTCGGGGATTTAGATACGCAGTATTTT. It translates to CASSLLGDLDTQYF. The full variable domain, its missing parts supplied by reference TRBV5-1 and TRBJ2-3, is KAGVTQTPRYLIKTRGQQVTLSCSPISGHRSVSWYQQTPGQGLQFLFEYFSETQRNKGNFPGRFSGRQFSNSRSEMNVSTLELGDSALYLCASSLLGDLDTQYFGPGTRLTVL.

This clonotype was seen only once. This rearrangement joins TRBV19 to TRBJ1-5, with D hard to call. The CDR3 length is 16 residues. Germline CDR1 LNHDA, CDR2 SQIVND (reference sequence). Trimming removed 7 bases from V and 0 bases from J, with 16 bases in between. The CDR3, as DNA: TGTGCCAGTATCGATACGGCGCATTATAGCAATCAGCCCCAGCATTTT. Amino acid sequence: CASIDTAHYSNQPQHF.

V and J are TRBV19 and TRBJ1-3; D not certain. There are 13 residues in the CDR3. The germline V gene encodes CDR1 LNHDA and CDR2 SQIVND (reference sequence). V was shortened by 4 bases and J by 1 base, with 5 bases between the two germline ends. The CDR3 nucleotides are TGTGCCAGTAGTAACCCGTCTGGAAACACCATATATTTT. Its translation is CASSNPSGNTIYF.

The chain links TRBV6-1 to TRBJ2-7; maybe TRBD2 (6 bases). Germline V gene data show CDR1 as MNHNS and CDR2 as SASEGT. The CDR3 covers 16 residues. V lost 3 bases, J lost 4 bases, and 19 bases lay in between. The chain's CDR3 is CASSDPWVAEPYEQYV. The CDR3 DNA follows: TGTGCCAGCAGTGACCCTTGGGTAGCGGAGCCTTACGAGCAGTACGTC.

V gene TRBV12-3 or TRBV12-4 combines with J gene TRBJ2-7; D perhaps matches TRBD2 (6 bases). The CDR3 sequence is 15 residues long. Trimming shortened V by 4 bases and J by 5 bases, and 18 bases separated the two germline ends. CDR3 bases: TGTGCCAGCAGTTCGGACCACCTAGCGTTCGACGAGCAGTACGTC. The encoded protein is CASSSDHLAFDEQYV.

The chain links TRBV19 to TRBJ2-1; D gene unclear. Trimming cost V 0 bases and J 5 bases, with 8 bases left between them. CDR1 and CDR2 (germline): LNHDA, SQIVND (reference sequence). This CDR3 is 14 amino acids long. The CDR3 is CASSIETVNNEQFF. DNA of the CDR3: TGTGCCAGTAGTATAGAGACGGTAAACAATGAGCAGTTCTTC.

V and J are TRBV20-1 and TRBJ2-1, with D perhaps matching TRBD2 (6 bases). The CDR3 loop spans 14 amino acids. The V and J ends lost 1 base and 7 bases respectively, with 14 bases between them. Germline V lookup: CDR1 DFQATT, CDR2 SNEGSKA (reference sequence). CDR3 sequence (DNA): TGCAGTGCTAGAGCGGGAGTCGGATTGAATGAGCAGTTCTTC. Translated, it gives CSARAGVGLNEQFF.

This sequence joins TRBV5-1 and TRBJ2-3, with D unclear. Germline V gene lookup returns CDR1 SGHRS and CDR2 YFSETQ. V was cut by 3 bases and J by 7 bases, with 12 bases left in between. The CDR3 is 13 amino acids. The CDR3 here is CASSYGGTNTQYF. CDR3 nucleotides: TGCGCCAGCAGCTACGGCGGTACGAATACGCAGTATTTT.

The rearrangement joins TRBV29-1 to TRBJ1-1, with D unresolved. CDR3 length: 12 residues. V dropped 0 bases and J dropped 3 bases, with 5 bases sitting between them. Germline values: CDR1 SQVTM, CDR2 ANQGSEA. CDR3 coding DNA: TGCAGCGTTGAAGAGGAATACACTGAAGCTTTCTTT. Translated: CSVEEEYTEAFF.

The chain combines TRBV20-1 with TRBJ2-7; 8 bases fit TRBD1. V trimming: 5 bases; J trimming: 0 bases; junction bases outside the gene matches: 6. The CDR3 loop spans 14 amino acids. CDR1 DFQATT and CDR2 SNEGSKA come from the germline V gene (reference sequence). The CDR3 here is CSALSGTGSYEQYF. CDR3 nucleotide sequence: TGCAGTGCTCTATCCGGGACAGGCTCCTACGAGCAGTACTTC.

This clonotype was seen a few times. This rearrangement joins TRBV29-1 to TRBJ2-5; no clear D. V was cut by 3 bases and J by 3 bases, with 11 bases left in between. Looked up from germline, CDR1 is SQVTM and CDR2 is ANQGSEA. The CDR3 runs to 13 residues. The CDR3: CSVEPSPKETQYF. The CDR3 DNA is TGCAGCGTTGAGCCGTCCCCAAAAGAGACCCAGTACTTC. The whole variable domain, remainder taken from reference TRBV29-1 and TRBJ2-5, is SAVISQKPSRDICQRGTSLTIQCQVDSQVTMMFWYRQQPGQSLTLIATANQGSEATYESGFVIDKFPISRPNLTFSTLTVSNMSPEDSSIYLCSVEPSPKETQYFGPGTRLLVL.

The chain combines TRBV6-2 or TRBV6-3 with TRBJ1-6; possibly TRBD1 for D (6 bases). The germline V and J ends were trimmed by 4 bases and 13 bases, with 17 bases remaining between them. Per the germline V gene, CDR1 is MNHEY and CDR2 is SVGEGT. The CDR3 consists of 14 residues. The DNA for the CDR3 is TGTGCCAGCAGTTGGGACACCTTCCAAGGGCCCCTCCACTTT. Protein sequence: CASSWDTFQGPLHF.

This clonotype was counted ten times or more. The chain uses TRBV29-1 and TRBJ2-3, with D possibly being TRBD1 (6 bases). CDR1 and CDR2 from the germline V gene are SQVTM and ANQGSEA. The CDR3 totals 13 residues. Trimming took off 2 bases at V and 1 base at J, with 7 bases between the two ends. The CDR3 sequence is CSVEQGRTDTQYF. In DNA, the CDR3 is TGCAGCGTTGAACAGGGGCGCACAGATACGCAGTATTTT.

This clonotype was observed a few times. This chain links TRBV3-1 with TRBJ2-7, with a tentative D call TRBD2 (6 bases). With 4 bases removed from V and 2 bases from J, the gap between germline ends came to 12 bases. This CDR3 comprises 14 residues. CDR1 is LGHDT and CDR2 is YNNKEL in the germline V gene (reference sequence). The chain's CDR3 is CASSPGTGTYEQYV. CDR3 in DNA: TGTGCCAGCAGCCCCGGGACTGGCACCTACGAGCAGTACGTC.

The V and J genes are TRBV4-3 and TRBJ2-3; D perhaps matches TRBD2 (5 bases). Germline V gives CDR1 LGHNA, CDR2 YSLEER. Between the trimmed V and J ends, which lost 0 bases and 8 bases, there was a span of 9 bases. The CDR3 has 13 residues. The CDR3 DNA reads as TGCGCCAGCAGCCAAGATGGAGAGGGTACGCAGTATTTT. Translation: CASSQDGEGTQYF.